This T cell receptor (beta chain) came from a study of T cells after posttransplantation cyclophosphamide. Control samples came 1 year after myeloablative marrow transplants with methotrexate plus calcineurin inhibitor. This table comes from immunoSEQ multiplex PCR, and its TCRdb copy is limited to in-frame clones, with some not included. The sample holds about 22,000 clones; roughly 90% are singletons and the top ten take approximately 8%. This clonotype was sampled from a female patient aged 50-60 years who received an allogeneic stem cell transplant from an unrelated donor, was CMV-positive, and had chronic GVHD only. Some T cells could come from the graft donor. The sequenced sample was PBMCs, obtained after an allogeneic stem cell transplant with a calcineurin inhibitor and methotrexate.

The CDR3, as DNA: TGCGCCAGCAGCTGGGGGGCGGGAGGAGGTTACGAGCAGTACTTC. Its translation: CASSWGAGGGYEQYF. The rearrangement links TRBV5-1 to TRBJ2-7, with 8 bases identical to TRBD2. This CDR3 has 15 amino acids. The J segment lost 4 bases and the V segment lost 3 bases, leaving 9 bases of the junction unmatched. Germline V gene lookup returns CDR1 SGHRS and CDR2 YFSETQ.